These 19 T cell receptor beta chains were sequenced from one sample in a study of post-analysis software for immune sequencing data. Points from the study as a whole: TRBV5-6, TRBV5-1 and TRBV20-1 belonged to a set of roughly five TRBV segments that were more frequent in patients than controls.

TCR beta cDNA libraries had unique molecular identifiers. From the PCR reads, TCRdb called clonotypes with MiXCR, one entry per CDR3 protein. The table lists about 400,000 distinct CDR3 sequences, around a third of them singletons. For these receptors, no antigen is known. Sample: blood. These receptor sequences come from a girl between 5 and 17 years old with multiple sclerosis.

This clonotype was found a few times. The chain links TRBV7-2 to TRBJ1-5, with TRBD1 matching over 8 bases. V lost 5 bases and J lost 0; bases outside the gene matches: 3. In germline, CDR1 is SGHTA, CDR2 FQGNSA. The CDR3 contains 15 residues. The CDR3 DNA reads TGTGCCAGCAGCGTTACAGGGGGTAGCAATCAGCCCCAGCATTTT. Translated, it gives CASSVTGGSNQPQHF.

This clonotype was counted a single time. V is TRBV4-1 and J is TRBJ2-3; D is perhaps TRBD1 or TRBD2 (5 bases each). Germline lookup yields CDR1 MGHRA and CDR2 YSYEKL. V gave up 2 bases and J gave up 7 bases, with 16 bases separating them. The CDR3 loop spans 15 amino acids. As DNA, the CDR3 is TGCGCCAGCAGCCAACAATTGGGGCGGGCCTATACGCAGTATTTT. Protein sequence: CASSQQLGRAYTQYF.

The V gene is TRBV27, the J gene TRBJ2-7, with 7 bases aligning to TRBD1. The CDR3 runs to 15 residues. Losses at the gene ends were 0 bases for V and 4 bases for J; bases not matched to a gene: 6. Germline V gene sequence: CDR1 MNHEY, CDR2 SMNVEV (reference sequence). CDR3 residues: CASSLSSGQIYEQYF. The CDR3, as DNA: TGTGCCAGCAGTTTATCATCGGGACAGATATACGAGCAGTACTTC.

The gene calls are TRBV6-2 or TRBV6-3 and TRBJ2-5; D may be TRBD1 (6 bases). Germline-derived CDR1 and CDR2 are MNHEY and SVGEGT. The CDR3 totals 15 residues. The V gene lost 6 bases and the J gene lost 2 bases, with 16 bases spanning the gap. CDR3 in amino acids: CASSPWTAHQETQYF. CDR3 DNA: TGTGCCAGCAGCCCCTGGACAGCTCATCAAGAGACCCAGTACTTC.

The CDR3 DNA reads TGTGCCACCAGTGATTCACGCAAGGCAGCGTACAATGAGCAGTTCTTC. Protein: CATSDSRKAAYNEQFF. The chain is built from TRBV24-1 and TRBJ2-1; D is uncertain. The V end lost 2 bases, the J end lost 4 bases, and 14 bases lay between the germline ends. Germline V gene lookup returns CDR1 KGHDR and CDR2 SFDVKD. The CDR3 is 16 residues long.

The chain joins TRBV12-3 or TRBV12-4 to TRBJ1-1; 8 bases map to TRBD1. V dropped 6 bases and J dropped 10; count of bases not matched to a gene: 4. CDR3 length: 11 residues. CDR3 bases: TGTGCCAGCAGGTCCAGGGGGCCAGCTTTCTTT. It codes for CASRSRGPAFF.

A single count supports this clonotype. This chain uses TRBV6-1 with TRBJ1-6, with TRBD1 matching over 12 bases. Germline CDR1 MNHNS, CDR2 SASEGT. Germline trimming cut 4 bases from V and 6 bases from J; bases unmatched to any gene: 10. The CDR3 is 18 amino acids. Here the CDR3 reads CASSAGTGGHFSNSPLHF. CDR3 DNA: TGTGCCAGCAGTGCGGGGACAGGGGGCCATTTCTCTAATTCACCCCTCCACTTT.

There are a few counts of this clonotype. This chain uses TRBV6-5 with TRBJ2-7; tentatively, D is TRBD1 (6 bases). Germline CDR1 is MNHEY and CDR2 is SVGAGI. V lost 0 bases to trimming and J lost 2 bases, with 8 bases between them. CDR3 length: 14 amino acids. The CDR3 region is CASSYSTGTYEQYF. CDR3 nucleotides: TGTGCCAGCAGTTACTCGACAGGTACCTACGAGCAGTACTTC.

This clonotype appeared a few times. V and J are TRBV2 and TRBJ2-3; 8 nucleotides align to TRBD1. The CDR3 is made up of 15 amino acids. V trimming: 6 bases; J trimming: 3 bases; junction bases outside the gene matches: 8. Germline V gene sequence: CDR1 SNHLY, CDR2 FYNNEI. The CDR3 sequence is CASRGQAVKTDTQYF. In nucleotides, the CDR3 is TGTGCCAGCAGGGGACAGGCGGTGAAGACAGATACGCAGTATTTT.

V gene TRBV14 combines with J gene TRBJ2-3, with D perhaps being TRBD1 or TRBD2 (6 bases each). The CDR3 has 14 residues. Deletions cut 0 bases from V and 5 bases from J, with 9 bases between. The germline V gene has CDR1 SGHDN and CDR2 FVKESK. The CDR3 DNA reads TGTGCCAGCAGCCAAGACGAGGGGGGAGATACGCAGTATTTT. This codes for CASSQDEGGDTQYF.

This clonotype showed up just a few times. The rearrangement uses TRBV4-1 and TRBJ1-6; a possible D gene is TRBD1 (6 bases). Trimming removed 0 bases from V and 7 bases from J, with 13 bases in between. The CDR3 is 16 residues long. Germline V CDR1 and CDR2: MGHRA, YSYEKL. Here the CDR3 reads CASSQEAGQKNSPLHF. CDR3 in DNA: TGCGCCAGCAGCCAAGAGGCTGGACAGAAAAATTCACCCCTCCACTTT.

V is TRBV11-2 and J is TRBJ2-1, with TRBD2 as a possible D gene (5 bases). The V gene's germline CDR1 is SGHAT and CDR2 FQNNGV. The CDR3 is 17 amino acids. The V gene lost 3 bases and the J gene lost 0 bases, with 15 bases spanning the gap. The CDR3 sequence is CASSFFTDDYSYNEQFF. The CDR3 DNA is TGTGCCAGCAGCTTCTTTACCGACGACTACTCCTACAATGAGCAGTTCTTC.

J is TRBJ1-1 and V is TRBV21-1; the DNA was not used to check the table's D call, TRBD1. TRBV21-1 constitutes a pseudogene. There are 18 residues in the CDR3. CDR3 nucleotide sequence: TGTGCCAGCAGCAAAGGGGGGACAGGGGAACGCATGAACACTGAAGCTTTCTTT. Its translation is CASSKGGTGERMNTEAFF.

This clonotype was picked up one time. The CDR3 coding sequence is TGCGCCAGCAGCGGGGGACGGAACTCTGGAAACACCATATATTTT. As protein: CASSGGRNSGNTIYF. The chain carries TRBV5-1 and TRBJ1-3; perhaps TRBD1 as D (5 bases). The CDR3 consists of 15 residues. Trimming left V 4 bases short and J 0 bases short, with 11 bases between. Per germline, CDR1 SGHRS and CDR2 YFSETQ. Filled out from reference TRBV5-1 and TRBJ1-3, the complete variable domain reads KAGVTQTPRYLIKTRGQQVTLSCSPISGHRSVSWYQQTPGQGLQFLFEYFSETQRNKGNFPGRFSGRQFSNSRSEMNVSTLELGDSALYLCASSGGRNSGNTIYFGEGSWLTVV.

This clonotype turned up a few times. CDR3 DNA: TGTGCCAGCATGGATAGAAAGGAGACCCAGTACTTC. Protein: CASMDRKETQYF. The J gene is TRBJ2-5, the V gene TRBV6-2 or TRBV6-3; D call uncertain. Germline lookup yields CDR1 MNHEY and CDR2 SVGEGT. The CDR3 spans 12 residues. Trimming left V 7 bases short and J 5 bases short, with 11 bases between.

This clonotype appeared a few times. DNA for the CDR3: TGCAGCGTTGATTTGCCGGGACAGGGCTCCTACGAGCAGTACTTC. Translating gives CSVDLPGQGSYEQYF. The chain carries TRBV29-1 and TRBJ2-7, with 9 bases matching TRBD1. The CDR3 runs to 15 residues. The germline V gene has CDR1 SQVTM and CDR2 ANQGSEA. J was trimmed by 0 bases and V by 3 bases; bases with no gene match: 6.

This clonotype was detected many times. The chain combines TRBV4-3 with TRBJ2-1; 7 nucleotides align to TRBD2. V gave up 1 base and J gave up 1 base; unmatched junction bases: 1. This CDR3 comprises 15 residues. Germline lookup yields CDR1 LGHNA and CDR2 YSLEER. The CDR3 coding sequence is TGCGCCAGCAGCCAAGCGGGGGGTTCCTACAATGAGCAGTTCTTC. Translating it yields CASSQAGGSYNEQFF.

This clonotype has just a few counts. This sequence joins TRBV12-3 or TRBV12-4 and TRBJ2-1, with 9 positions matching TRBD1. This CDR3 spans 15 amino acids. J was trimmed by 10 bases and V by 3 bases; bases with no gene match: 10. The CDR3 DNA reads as TGTGCCAGCAGTTTGGGACAGGGCGTTGGTCCCGAGCAGTTCTTC. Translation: CASSLGQGVGPEQFF.

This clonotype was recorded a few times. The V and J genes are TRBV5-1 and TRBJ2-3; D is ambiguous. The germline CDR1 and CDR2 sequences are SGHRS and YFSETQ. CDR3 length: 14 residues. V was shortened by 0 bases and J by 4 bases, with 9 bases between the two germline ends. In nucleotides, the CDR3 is TGCGCCAGCAGCTTGGCCAGGAGTCCAGATACGCAGTATTTT. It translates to CASSLARSPDTQYF.